This T cell receptor (beta chain) emerged from a study of CD8 T cells in ankylosing spondylitis. Findings and limits, study-wide: A TCR beta motif of under 10 highly homologous variants seemed to mark ankylosing spondylitis blood.

Germline V lookup: CDR1 LGHNA, CDR2 YNFKEQ. After removal of 1 base from V and 6 bases from J, the junction contained 8 bases not matched to a gene. There are 16 residues in the CDR3. TCRdb recomputed calls from the 5' RACE reads with MiXCR, one row per CDR3 protein. The repertoire holds about 500,000 distinct CDR3 sequences, approximately 5.3% seen once, with roughly 3.2% in the top ten. This clonotype was seen more than once but under ten times. What it binds is not known. The genes are TRBV4-2 and TRBJ2-4; TRBD2 aligns across 8 bases. Sequencing used blood, either unsorted or a sorted T cell fraction (not recorded which). The TCR originated in a male donor with ankylosing spondylitis. This CDR3 reads CASSQAAGTRGNIQYF. CDR3 sequence (DNA): TGTGCCAGCAGCCAAGCCGCGGGGACTAGGGGAAACATTCAGTACTTC.